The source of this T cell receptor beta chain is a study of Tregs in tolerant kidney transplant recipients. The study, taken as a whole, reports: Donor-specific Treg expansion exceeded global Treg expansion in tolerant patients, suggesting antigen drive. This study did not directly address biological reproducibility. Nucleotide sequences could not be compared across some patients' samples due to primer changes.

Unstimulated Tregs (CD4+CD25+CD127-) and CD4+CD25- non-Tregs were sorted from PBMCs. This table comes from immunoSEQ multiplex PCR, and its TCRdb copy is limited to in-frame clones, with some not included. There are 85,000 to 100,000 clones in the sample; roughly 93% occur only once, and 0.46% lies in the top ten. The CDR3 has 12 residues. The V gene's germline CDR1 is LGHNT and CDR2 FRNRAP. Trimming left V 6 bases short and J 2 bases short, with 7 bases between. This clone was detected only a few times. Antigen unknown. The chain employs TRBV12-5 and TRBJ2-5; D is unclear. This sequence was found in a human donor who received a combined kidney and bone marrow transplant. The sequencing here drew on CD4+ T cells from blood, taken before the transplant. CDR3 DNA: TGTGCTAGTGGACAGCCGCAAGAGACCCAGTACTTC. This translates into CASGQPQETQYF.